This TCR beta chain comes out of a study of cytomegalovirus exposure and HLA in healthy donors. The count of this clone is one. PCR used 60 Vbeta primers and 13 Jbeta primers. Only in-frame clones appear in the TCRdb table, and some are missing; sequencing was by immunoSEQ multiplex PCR. The table has 160,000 or so clones, about four fifths seen once; the top ten hold roughly 5.2%. Germline values: CDR1 MNHNY, CDR2 SVGAGI (reference sequence). The CDR3 covers 15 residues. V was clipped by 0 bases and J by 7 bases; unmatched bases: 4. V and J are TRBV6-6 and TRBJ2-7; 12 bases agree with TRBD2. The source of this sequence is a woman aged 18-29 years in good health and CMV-seropositive. What was sequenced was PBMCs. CDR3: CASSYSPSGGEEQYF. The CDR3 DNA reads TGTGCCAGCAGTTACTCGCCTAGCGGGGGGGAAGAGCAGTACTTC.